These T cell receptor beta chains were read from a single sample in a study of graft-versus-host responses after intestinal transplantation. The assay was immunoSEQ multiplex PCR, and TCRdb's table has in-frame clones only and misses some. The table records 65,000 to 90,000 clones, 85% to 95% of them present only once. These receptors have no identified antigens. The source material was unstimulated CD8+ T cells sorted from spleen or lymph node cells, sampled before transplant. The receptors come from a human donor who was the organ donor for an intestinal transplant. CDR3s include the opening cysteine and the closing phenylalanine or tryptophan. The order of the fields is clone size, V gene, J gene, D gene, CDR3 DNA, CDR3 protein. A D gene is named only where the DNA matches it firmly. Clone size is shown for a subset of rows, as once, few, many or a class of expanded clone.

.	TRBV9	TRBJ1-4	.	TGTGCCAGCAGCCCCCATGAAAGGACAGTTTTCGATGAAAAACTGTTTTTT	CASSPHERTVFDEKLFF
.	TRBV5-4	TRBJ2-5	.	TGTGCCAGCAGCTTGGGGCAGGAGGTGGAGACCCAGTACTTC	CASSLGQEVETQYF
.	TRBV13	TRBJ1-1	TRBD1	TGTGCCAGCAGCTTCCAGACAGGGCCGAACACTGAAGCTTTCTTT	CASSFQTGPNTEAFF
.	TRBV4-1	TRBJ2-7	TRBD1	TGCGCCAGCAGCCAGGAACAGGGGATTTCCTACGAGCAGTACTTC	CASSQEQGISYEQYF
.	TRBV7-8	TRBJ1-5	.	TGTGCCAGCAGCTTAAATGAGGGATCTCAGCCCCAGCATTTT	CASSLNEGSQPQHF
.	TRBV6-1	TRBJ2-7	TRBD1	TGTGCCAGCAGTGAAGTCGGGCCCGGGTGGACAGGAAGCTCCTACGAGCAGTACTTC	CASSEVGPGWTGSSYEQYF
.	TRBV28	TRBJ2-5	TRBD2	TGTGCCAGCAGGCCTAGCGGGGGAGGCCAAGAGACCCAGTACTTC	CASRPSGGGQETQYF
once	TRBV5-6	TRBJ2-2	TRBD1	TGTGCCAGCAGGACAGGGGCGAACACCGGGGAGCTGTTTTTT	CASRTGANTGELFF
.	TRBV9	TRBJ2-2	.	TGTGCCAGCACCTACGACACCGGGGAGCTGTTTTTT	CASTYDTGELFF
.	TRBV7-9	TRBJ1-4	.	TGTGCCAGCAGCGTCGTAGCAACTAATGAAAAACTGTTTTTT	CASSVVATNEKLFF
.	TRBV4-1	TRBJ1-5	.	TGCGCCAGCAGCCAAGAGGGCGGGGGCGGTATCTCGCCCCAGCATTTT	CASSQEGGGGISPQHF
.	TRBV30	TRBJ2-3	TRBD2	TGTGCCACTCTCCCCGGGACTAGCGGGGCCACAGATACGCAGTATTTT	CATLPGTSGATDTQYF
.	TRBV27	TRBJ1-2	TRBD1	TGTGCCAGCAGTTTAGCCGGGACAGGAGCCTATGGCTACACCTTC	CASSLAGTGAYGYTF
.	TRBV9	TRBJ1-1	.	TGTGCCAGCAGCGCCTTTGGAGGTGAAGCTTTCTTT	CASSAFGGEAFF
.	TRBV11-2	TRBJ2-7	TRBD1	TGTGCCAGCAGCTGGGGACAGGGCTACGAGCAGTACTTC	CASSWGQGYEQYF
.	TRBV4-2	TRBJ2-1	TRBD2	TGTGCCAGCAGCCAAGCGGGAGGGCGGGTTTCCAATGAGCAGTTCTTC	CASSQAGGRVSNEQFF
once	TRBV27	TRBJ1-5	TRBD1	TGTGCCAGCAGTCGTCGACAGGGAGGTCAGCCCCAGCATTTT	CASSRRQGGQPQHF
.	TRBV4-2	TRBJ2-7	TRBD1	TGTGCCAGCAGCCAAGGCAGGGGGAACTCCCGGTCCTACGAGCAGTACTTC	CASSQGRGNSRSYEQYF
few	TRBV28	TRBJ1-3	.	TGTGCCAGCAGTTGGGGAGGCGGAAACACCATATATTTT	CASSWGGGNTIYF
few	TRBV7-9	TRBJ1-1	.	TGTGCCAGCAGCTTAGACGGTGAAGCTTTCTTT	CASSLDGEAFF
.	TRBV2	TRBJ2-1	.	TGTGCCAGCAGTGGGTCGGGGCGGGGCCCCTCCTACAATGAGCAGTTCTTC	CASSGSGRGPSYNEQFF
.	TRBV7-9	TRBJ1-1	.	TGTGCCAGCAGCTTAGATCCCAGGCCCGAAGCTTTCTTT	CASSLDPRPEAFF
.	TRBV27	TRBJ1-5	TRBD1	TGTGCCAGCAGTTTATCAGGGGGCGCCAGCAATCAGCCCCAGCATTTT	CASSLSGGASNQPQHF
.	TRBV9	TRBJ2-3	.	TGTGCCAGCAGCGTTTGGGCAGAGACAGATACGCAGTATTTT	CASSVWAETDTQYF
.	TRBV4-3	TRBJ2-2	.	TGCGCCAGCAGCCAAGATCTAACAGGCACCGGGGAGCTGTTTTTT	CASSQDLTGTGELFF
.	TRBV19	TRBJ2-7	.	TGTGCCAGTAGTATCGTAGGACTCTCCTACGAGCAGTACTTC	CASSIVGLSYEQYF
once	TRBV5-4	TRBJ2-1	.	TGTGCCAGCAGCTTTGAGAATGAGCAGTTCTTC	CASSFENEQFF